This TCR beta chain is drawn from a study of OX40 agonist ivuxolimab in advanced cancers. Study in general: The patients' treatment was ivuxolimab, an agonistic anti-OX40 (CD134) antibody. Dose-escalation patients were diagnosed with hepatocellular carcinoma, melanoma, renal cell cancer or head and neck cancer. Three partial responders included one hepatocellular carcinoma patient and two cutaneous melanoma patients.

The CDR3 is made up of 12 amino acids. Germline V gene data show CDR1 as MNHNS and CDR2 as SASEGT. V was clipped by 7 bases and J by 5 bases, with 8 bases between them. TCRdb's table, derived via immunoSEQ multiplex PCR, lists solely in-frame clones and lacks some. Among tens of thousands of clones listed, about 80% were seen once. General study points: At 0.1 to 3.0 mg/kg and by week 6, clonal expansion occurred in CD4+ and CD8+ blood T cells.

Regarding this clone: Antigen unknown.

This chain links TRBV6-1 with TRBJ1-4; possibly TRBD1 for D (5 bases). Sequenced material: CD4+ or CD8+ T cells sorted from blood, taken in a trial of the OX40 agonist ivuxolimab. This TCR was recovered from an adult with an advanced solid tumor such as melanoma, head and neck, liver or kidney cancer. The CDR3 protein is CASTWGNEKLFF. CDR3 nucleotide sequence: TGTGCCAGCACTTGGGGGAATGAAAAACTGTTTTTT.